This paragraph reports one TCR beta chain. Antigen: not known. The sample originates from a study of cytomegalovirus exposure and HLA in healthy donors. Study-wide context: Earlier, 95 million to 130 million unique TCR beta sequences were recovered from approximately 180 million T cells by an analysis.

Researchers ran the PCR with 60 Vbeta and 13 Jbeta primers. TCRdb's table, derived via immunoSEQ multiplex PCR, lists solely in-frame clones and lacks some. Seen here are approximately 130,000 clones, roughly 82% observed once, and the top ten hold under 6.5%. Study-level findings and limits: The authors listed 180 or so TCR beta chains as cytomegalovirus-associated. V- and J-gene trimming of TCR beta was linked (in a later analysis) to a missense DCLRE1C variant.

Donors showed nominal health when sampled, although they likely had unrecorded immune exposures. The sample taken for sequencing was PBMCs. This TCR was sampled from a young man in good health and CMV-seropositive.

CDR3 region: CASSPMTTNLRGQYF. CDR3 coding DNA: TGTGCCAGCAGTCCCATGACTACAAACCTACGAGGGCAGTACTTC. The V gene is TRBV27, the J gene TRBJ2-7; D is perhaps TRBD2 (5 bases). This CDR3 region has 15 residues. V lost 5 bases and J lost 9, with 23 bases in between. Germline CDR1 and CDR2: MNHEY and SMNVEV (reference sequence).